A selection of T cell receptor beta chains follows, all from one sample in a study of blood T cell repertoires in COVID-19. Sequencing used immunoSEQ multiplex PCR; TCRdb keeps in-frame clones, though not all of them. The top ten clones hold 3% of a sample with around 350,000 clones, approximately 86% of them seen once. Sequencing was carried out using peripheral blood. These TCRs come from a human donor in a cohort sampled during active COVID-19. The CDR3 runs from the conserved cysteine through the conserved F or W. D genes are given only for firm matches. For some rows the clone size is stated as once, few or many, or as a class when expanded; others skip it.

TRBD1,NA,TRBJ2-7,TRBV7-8,TGTGCCAGCAGCCCTACTCGGGGACAGGGTTACGAGCAGTACTTC,CASSPTRGQGYEQYF
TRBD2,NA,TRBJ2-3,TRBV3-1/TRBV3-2,TGTGCCAGCAGCCCTCTGGCGGGGGGAGACACAGATACGCAGTATTTT,CASSPLAGGDTDTQYF
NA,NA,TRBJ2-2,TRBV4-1,TGCGCCAGCAGCCAACTCAGTTGGGCTGGTTCTATGATGGTCGGTACCGGGGAGCTGTTTTTT,CASSQLSWAGSMMVGTGELFF
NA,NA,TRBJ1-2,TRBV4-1,TGCGCCAGCAGCCAAGATTCGGCAGCTAGGAACTATGGCTACACCTTC,CASSQDSAARNYGYTF
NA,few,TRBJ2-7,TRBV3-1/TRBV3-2,TGTGCCAGCAGCCCGGGACTGGGGGCCTACGAGCAGTACTTC,CASSPGLGAYEQYF
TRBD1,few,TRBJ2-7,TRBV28,TGTGCCAGCAGCGGGACAGCTCTTTCTGTTACCTACGAGCAGTACTTC,CASSGTALSVTYEQYF
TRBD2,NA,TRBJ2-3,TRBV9,TGTGCCAGCAGCGTAGAACCGGCTAGCGGGGGGCAATTCTTTAGCACAGATACGCAGTATTTT,CASSVEPASGGQFFSTDTQYF
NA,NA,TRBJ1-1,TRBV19,TGTGCCAGTAGTCCGACAGGAGGGAGGGTCACTGAAGCTTTCTTT,CASSPTGGRVTEAFF
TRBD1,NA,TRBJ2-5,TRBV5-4,TGTGCCAGCAGCTCGGGACAGGGGGTTGAGACCCAGTACTTC,CASSSGQGVETQYF
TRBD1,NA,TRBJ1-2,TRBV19,TGTGCCAGTAGTTTCCGACAGGGTAGGACTAACTATGGCTACACCTTC,CASSFRQGRTNYGYTF
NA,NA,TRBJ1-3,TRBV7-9,TGTGCCAGCAGCCCGATCATAGAGTACGGAAACACCATATATTTT,CASSPIIEYGNTIYF
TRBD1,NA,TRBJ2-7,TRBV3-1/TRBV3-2,TGTGCCAGCAGCCAAGAGACAGGGTTTGGGGAGCAGTACTTC,CASSQETGFGEQYF
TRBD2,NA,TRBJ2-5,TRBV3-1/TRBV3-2,TGTGCCAGCAGCCAAGGCGGGGGTGAGGAGACCCAGTACTTC,CASSQGGGEETQYF
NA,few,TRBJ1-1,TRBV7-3,TGTGCCAGCAGCTTAACAGGGGGGAACACTGAAGCTTTCTTT,CASSLTGGNTEAFF
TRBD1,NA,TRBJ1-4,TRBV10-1,TGCGCCAGCAGTCCAGGTCCGGGACAGGGCACCGAAAAACTGTTTTTT,CASSPGPGQGTEKLFF
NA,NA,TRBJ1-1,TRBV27,TGTGCCAGCAGTCCAAACCACAGGAACACTGAAGCTTTCTTT,CASSPNHRNTEAFF
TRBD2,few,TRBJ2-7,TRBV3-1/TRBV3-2,TGTGCCAGCAGCCAAGTTACGGGACTAGCTTGGGACGAGCAGTACTTC,CASSQVTGLAWDEQYF
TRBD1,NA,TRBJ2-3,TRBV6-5,TGTGCCAGCAGTAAACAGGGGGTCGGCACAGATACGCAGTATTTT,CASSKQGVGTDTQYF
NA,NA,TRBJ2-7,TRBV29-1,TGCAGCCCCCCCGCGGGCATGACGCCCTACGAGCAGTACTTC,CSPPAGMTPYEQYF
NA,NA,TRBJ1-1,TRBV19,TGTGCCAGTAGAAAAGGGCGAAGGGAGATTGAAGCTTTCTTT,CASRKGRREIEAFF
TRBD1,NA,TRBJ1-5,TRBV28,TGTGCCAGCAGGCCACAGGGGGTGGTCAATCAGCCCCAGCATTTT,CASRPQGVVNQPQHF
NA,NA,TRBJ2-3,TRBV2,TGTGCCAGCAGTGAACAGTCATTCGATACGCAGTATTTT,CASSEQSFDTQYF
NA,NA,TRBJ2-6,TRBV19,TGTGCCAGTAGTATACAGCGTTCTGGGGCCAACGTCCTGACTTTC,CASSIQRSGANVLTF
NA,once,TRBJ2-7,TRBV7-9,TGTGCCAGCAGCCCGACAGGGACTTACGAGCAGTACTTC,CASSPTGTYEQYF
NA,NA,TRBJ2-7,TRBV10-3,TGTTCGAGCCGGGACATTAACTACGAGCAGTACTTC,CSSRDINYEQYF
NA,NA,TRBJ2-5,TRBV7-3,TGTGCCAGCAGCTTAAATCGGCAAGAGACCCAGTACTTC,CASSLNRQETQYF
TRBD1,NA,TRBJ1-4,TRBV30,TGTGCCTGGAGTGCGGACAGGGTTGGCGAAAAACTGTTTTTT,CAWSADRVGEKLFF
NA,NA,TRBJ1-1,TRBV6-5,TGTGCCAGCAGTTCCCTCGGGGGACTGAACACTGAAGCTTTCTTT,CASSSLGGLNTEAFF
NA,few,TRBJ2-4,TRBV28,TGTGCCAGCAGGCCAGTGTACCCAGCCAAAAACATTCAGTACTTC,CASRPVYPAKNIQYF
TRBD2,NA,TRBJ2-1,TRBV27,TGTGCCAGCAGTTTCGGGACTAGCGGGGGTAATGAGCAGTTCTTC,CASSFGTSGGNEQFF
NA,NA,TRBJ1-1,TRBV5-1,TGCGCCAGCAGCTTGGACTTACAGGTTCAAGAAGCTTTCTTT,CASSLDLQVQEAFF
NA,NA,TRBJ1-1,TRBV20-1,TGCAGTGCTAGTTCCGGGGATGGTGCCACTGAAGCTTTCTTT,CSASSGDGATEAFF
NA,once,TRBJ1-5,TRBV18,TGTGCCAGCTCCCTGAACAGGTCTAAGCAGCCCCAGCATTTT,CASSLNRSKQPQHF
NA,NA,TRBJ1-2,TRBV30,TGTGCCTGGAGTGTACCCCCGGGAAGCTATGGCTACACCTTC,CAWSVPPGSYGYTF
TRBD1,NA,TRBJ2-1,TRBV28,TGTGCCAGCAGTTTAAGGACAGGGGTCTACAATGAGCAGTTCTTC,CASSLRTGVYNEQFF
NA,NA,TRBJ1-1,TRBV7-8,TGTGCCAGCAGCTCCTACGTCGGGGGGACACAACTTGAAGCTTTCTTT,CASSSYVGGTQLEAFF
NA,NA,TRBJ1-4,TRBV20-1,TGCAGTGCTAGGCGGTCGTATCTCGGGATTTTT,CSARRSYLGIF
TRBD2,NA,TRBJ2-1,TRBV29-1,TGCAGCGTTCGTTTAGCGGGAGGCCTTGGGACCCACAATGAGCAGTTCTTC,CSVRLAGGLGTHNEQFF
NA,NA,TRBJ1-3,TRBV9,TGTGCCAGCAGCTTCGTAGAAGGAAACACCATATATTTT,CASSFVEGNTIYF
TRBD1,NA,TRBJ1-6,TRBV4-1,TGCGCCAGCAGCCAAGGGACAGGGGGAAATTCACCCCTCCACTTT,CASSQGTGGNSPLHF
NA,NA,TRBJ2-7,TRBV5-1,TGCGCCAGCAGCTTTACCACCACAGGGACCTACGAGCAGTACTTC,CASSFTTTGTYEQYF
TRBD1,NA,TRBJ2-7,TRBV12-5,TGTGCTAGTGGACCGGAGTGGGACAGGGGATCCTACGAGCAGTACTTC,CASGPEWDRGSYEQYF
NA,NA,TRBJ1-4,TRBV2,TGTGCCAGCCTCCATGAGGCGAATGAAAAACTGTTTTTT,CASLHEANEKLFF